These 3 T cell receptor beta chains were all obtained from the same sample, sequenced in a study of blood T cell repertoires in COVID-19. This table comes from immunoSEQ multiplex PCR, and its TCRdb copy is limited to in-frame clones, with some not included. The data show approximately 260,000 clones, with 82% seen just once and roughly 12% held by the top ten. Sequenced input: peripheral blood. The origin of the receptors is a woman aged 60-70 years with active or convalescent COVID-19.

The rearrangement links TRBV6-2 or TRBV6-3 to TRBJ2-7; possibly TRBD1 for D (5 bases). The CDR3 has 15 residues. CDR1 and CDR2 from the germline V gene are MNHEY and SVGEGT. Between the trimmed V and J ends, which lost 2 bases and 2 bases, there was a span of 13 bases. DNA of the CDR3: TGTGCCAGCAGTTACCCAACAGCAGGGCCCTACGAGCAGTACTTC. Its protein product is CASSYPTAGPYEQYF.

The chain combines TRBV9 with TRBJ2-5, with 9 positions matching TRBD1. J was trimmed by 4 bases and V by 0 bases; bases with no gene match: 4. CDR1 SGDLS and CDR2 YYNGEE come from the germline V gene. This CDR3 comprises 15 residues. CDR3 sequence reads: CASSVGTGAVETQYF. CDR3 bases: TGTGCCAGCAGCGTAGGGACAGGGGCAGTAGAGACCCAGTACTTC.

On this clone itself: At the DNA level, this CDR3 is encoded by other sequences in the same sample as well. The chain combines TRBV5-1 with TRBJ1-2; D is perhaps TRBD1 (5 bases). This CDR3 is built from 14 residues. Trimming cost V 3 bases and J 0 bases, with 9 bases left between them. Germline lookup yields CDR1 SGHRS and CDR2 YFSETQ. The CDR3 protein is CASSSQGANYGYTF. The CDR3 bases are TGCGCCAGCAGCTCCCAAGGGGCTAACTATGGCTACACCTTC.